Below are 27 T cell receptor beta chains sequenced from a single sample in a study of blood T cell repertoires in COVID-19 (dated by TCRdb to 2018 to 2020). The library came from the immunoSEQ multiplex PCR assay. The clones in this table, taken by TCRdb from immuneACCESS, are in-frame only. Not every clone is retained; where verified, under half of the shortfall comes from an unresolved V gene, and the cause of the rest is unknown. In all, the sample holds roughly 200,000 clones, and 81% of those were seen once. Approximately 8% of the sample goes to the ten largest clones. Specimen: peripheral blood. Receptors originate from a woman of 80 years or more with acute or convalescent COVID-19.

V is TRBV19 and J is TRBJ2-2; 8 bases align to TRBD2. CDR3 length: 17 residues. V trimming: 6 bases; J trimming: 6 bases; junction bases outside the gene matches: 15. The germline V gene has CDR1 LNHDA and CDR2 SQIVND (reference sequence). CDR3 sequence: CASRYLIPGLGSGELFF. The CDR3 bases are TGTGCCAGTAGATACCTAATCCCGGGACTAGGATCCGGGGAGCTGTTTTTT.

This clone appeared a single time. This chain joins TRBV5-1 and TRBJ1-1; 8 bases align to TRBD1. The V and J ends lost 4 bases and 7 bases, in that order; junction bases with no gene match: 6. The germline CDR1 and CDR2 sequences are SGHRS and YFSETQ. This CDR3 contains 13 residues. The CDR3 sequence: CASSIGQGREAFF. CDR3 DNA: TGCGCCAGCAGCATCGGACAGGGCCGTGAAGCTTTCTTT. The complete variable domain, with remaining parts taken from reference TRBV5-1 and TRBJ1-1, reads KAGVTQTPRYLIKTRGQQVTLSCSPISGHRSVSWYQQTPGQGLQFLFEYFSETQRNKGNFPGRFSGRQFSNSRSEMNVSTLELGDSALYLCASSIGQGREAFFGQGTRLTVV.

The chain joins TRBV7-8 to TRBJ2-1; possible D gene TRBD1, 5 bases. V dropped 5 bases and J dropped 0 bases, with 14 bases sitting between them. The CDR3 totals 16 residues. Germline CDR1 and CDR2: SGHVS and FQNEAQ. The CDR3 DNA is TGTGCCAGCAGCCCAGGTATGGGGCGCTCCTACAATGAGCAGTTCTTC. Protein: CASSPGMGRSYNEQFF.

The chain couples TRBV27 to TRBJ1-1; D is ambiguous. The CDR3 runs to 15 residues. CDR1 is MNHEY and CDR2 is SMNVEV in the germline V gene (reference sequence). Trimming pared 6 bases from V and 6 bases from J, leaving 20 bases between. The CDR3: CASSSSAGGVPEAFF. CDR3 DNA: TGTGCCAGCAGCTCCTCGGCGGGTGGGGTTCCTGAAGCTTTCTTT.

The V call is TRBV5-1, the J call TRBJ1-1; D gene unclear. The CDR3 is made up of 16 amino acids. Germline V gene sequence: CDR1 SGHRS, CDR2 YFSETQ. V was cut by 0 bases and J by 5 bases, with 17 bases left in between. The CDR3: CASSLVQAGSGTEAFF. The CDR3 bases are TGCGCCAGCAGCTTGGTTCAGGCGGGGTCGGGTACTGAAGCTTTCTTT.

V and J are TRBV2 and TRBJ2-5; 9 bases are a match to TRBD1. Germline lookup yields CDR1 SNHLY and CDR2 FYNNEI. This CDR3 spans 14 amino acids. After removal of 7 bases from V and 4 bases from J, the junction contained 7 bases not matched to a gene. CDR3 protein: CASNQQGARETQYF. The CDR3 DNA reads TGTGCCAGCAACCAACAGGGGGCCCGAGAGACCCAGTACTTC.

The rearrangement uses TRBV12-3 or TRBV12-4 and TRBJ1-3, with D maybe TRBD1 (6 bases). The CDR3 is 13 amino acids. Trimming stripped 7 bases from V and 4 bases from J, with 11 bases between. The CDR3: CASTPGQGNTIYF. The DNA of the CDR3 is TGTGCCAGCACTCCGGGACAAGGAAACACCATATATTTT.

The rearrangement joins TRBV4-1 to TRBJ2-6; TRBD2 aligns across 9 bases. Germline V gene lookup returns CDR1 MGHRA and CDR2 YSYEKL. The length of the CDR3 is 21 residues. With 3 bases clipped from V and 0 bases from J, the junction kept 15 bases outside the gene matches. CDR3 coding DNA: TGCGCCAGCAGCCAGTTGCGAATAGCGGGAGCAGGGGTCTCTGGGGCCAACGTCCTGACTTTC. It specifies CASSQLRIAGAGVSGANVLTF.

In this sample, this clone turned up once. V is TRBV5-1 and J is TRBJ2-1, with 12 bases that match TRBD2. The CDR3 covers 15 residues. V lost 4 bases and J lost 8; bases outside the gene matches: 7. The germline CDR1 and CDR2 sequences are SGHRS and YFSETQ. The CDR3 spells CASSLSTSGGDEQFF. DNA of the CDR3: TGCGCCAGCAGCCTATCGACTAGCGGGGGAGATGAGCAGTTCTTC.

The chain employs TRBV7-8 and TRBJ1-1; no clear D. This CDR3 is 14 amino acids long. The germline gives CDR1 SGHVS, CDR2 FQNEAQ. V shed 0 bases and J shed 1 base, with 6 bases lying between them. The CDR3 DNA sequence: TGTGCCAGCAGCTTAGCGCGAAAGAACACTGAAGCTTTCTTT. Residues: CASSLARKNTEAFF.

This chain uses TRBV2 with TRBJ1-4, with 7 positions matching TRBD1. Germline CDR1 is SNHLY and CDR2 is FYNNEI. The CDR3 has 14 amino acids. V dropped 6 bases and J dropped 4; count of bases not matched to a gene: 5. CDR3 nucleotide sequence: TGTGCCAGCAGCAGCAGGGGGGTTAATGAAAAACTGTTTTTT. Translating gives CASSSRGVNEKLFF. The whole variable domain, filled in from reference TRBV2 and TRBJ1-4, reads EPEVTQTPSHQVTQMGQEVILRCVPISNHLYFYWYRQILGQKVEFLVSFYNNEISEKSEIFDDQFSVERPDGSNFTLKIRSTKLEDSAMYFCASSSRGVNEKLFFGSGTQLSVL.

The gene calls are TRBV5-1 and TRBJ1-2; 7 nucleotides agree with TRBD1. This CDR3 has 14 amino acids. The germline V gene encodes CDR1 SGHRS and CDR2 YFSETQ. J was trimmed by 8 bases and V by 4 bases; bases with no gene match: 11. The CDR3 reads CASSGGTALGGYTF. In DNA, the CDR3 is TGCGCCAGCAGCGGGGGGACAGCTCTCGGGGGCTACACCTTC.

The J gene is TRBJ2-7, the V gene TRBV2; 10 bases align to TRBD2. After removal of 11 bases from V and 3 bases from J, the junction contained 7 bases not matched to a gene. The CDR3 extends over 13 amino acids. Germline CDR1 is SNHLY and CDR2 is FYNNEI. In DNA, the CDR3 is TGTGCCGGAACTAGCGGGGACCTCTACGAGCAGTACTTC. This gives the protein CAGTSGDLYEQYF.

The chain joins TRBV3-1 (or the pseudogene TRBV3-2) to TRBJ2-3, with no clear D. V lost 1 base to trimming and J lost 4 bases, with 9 bases between them. This CDR3 spans 14 amino acids. Germline assignment: CDR1 LGHDT and CDR2 YNNKEL (reference sequence). This CDR3 reads CASSQVVSSDTQYF. CDR3 nucleotide sequence: TGTGCCAGCAGCCAAGTGGTGAGTTCAGATACGCAGTATTTT.

J is TRBJ1-4 and V is TRBV15, with D unresolved. Germline assignment: CDR1 LNHNV and CDR2 YYDKDF (reference sequence). Trimming left V 4 bases short and J 4 bases short, with 13 bases between. The CDR3 extends over 15 amino acids. DNA for the CDR3: TGTGCCACCAGCAAGGAGGGTGCCTTTAATGAAAAACTGTTTTTT. Translation gives CATSKEGAFNEKLFF.

This clone was counted once. The chain couples TRBV20-1 to TRBJ2-1, with D possibly TRBD1 on 5 matching bases. The CDR3 is 11 amino acids. CDR1 is DFQATT and CDR2 is SNEGSKA in the germline V gene (reference sequence). Trimming took 6 bases from V and 8 from J, leaving 11 bases between them. This CDR3 reads CSARKGHEQFF. The CDR3 bases are TGCAGTGCCAGAAAGGGGCATGAGCAGTTCTTC.

The CDR3 DNA is TGTGCCAGCAGGGATACTAGCTACGAGCAGTACTTC. Translation gives CASRDTSYEQYF. V usage is TRBV12-3 or TRBV12-4 and J usage is TRBJ2-7, with a weak D call TRBD2 (5 bases). This CDR3 spans 12 amino acids. V shed 6 bases and J shed 3 bases, with 9 bases lying between them.

This clone was counted only a few times. The chain combines TRBV18 with TRBJ2-2; possible D gene TRBD2, 5 bases. Looked up from germline, CDR1 is KGHSH and CDR2 is LQKENI. The CDR3 is 15 amino acids. V gave up 2 bases and J gave up 4 bases, with 11 bases separating them. Here the CDR3 reads CASSPSTIGTGELFF. The DNA for the CDR3 is TGTGCCAGCTCACCATCGACTATCGGCACCGGGGAGCTGTTTTTT.

The J gene is TRBJ2-4, the V gene TRBV7-2; no firm D call. The CDR3 has 13 residues. Trimming took 3 bases from V and 3 from J, leaving 6 bases between them. CDR1 SGHTA and CDR2 FQGNSA come from the germline V gene. The CDR3 loop reads CASSLFGKNIQYF. The CDR3 DNA follows: TGTGCCAGCAGCTTGTTCGGCAAAAACATTCAGTACTTC.

The chain carries TRBV5-1 and TRBJ1-4, with 9 positions matching TRBD1. The CDR3 spans 16 residues. Germline CDR1 and CDR2: SGHRS and YFSETQ. The J segment lost 0 bases and the V segment lost 4 bases, leaving 4 bases of the junction unmatched. The CDR3, as DNA: TGCGCCAGCAGCCGAACAGGGGGCACAACTAATGAAAAACTGTTTTTT. Translating gives CASSRTGGTTNEKLFF.

This clone was counted once. V usage is TRBV7-9 and J usage is TRBJ1-4, with TRBD1 matching over 7 bases. The CDR3 is 12 residues long. V lost 10 bases and J lost 5; bases outside the gene matches: 4. Germline CDR1 and CDR2: SEHNR and FQNEAQ (reference sequence). The CDR3 nucleotides are TGTGCCACCCAGGACAGGAATGAAAAACTGTTTTTT. It encodes CATQDRNEKLFF.

V usage is TRBV5-1 and J usage is TRBJ1-1, with D perhaps matching TRBD1 (6 bases). Germline CDR1 SGHRS, CDR2 YFSETQ. V was pared by 4 bases and J by 4 bases, with 14 bases between. The CDR3 sequence is 14 residues long. The CDR3 spells CASSPRDKTTEAFF. Here the CDR3 DNA reads TGCGCCAGCAGCCCCCGGGACAAGACCACTGAAGCTTTCTTT.

The chain links TRBV30 to TRBJ2-7; D is perhaps TRBD1 (7 bases). Deletions cut 3 bases from V and 2 bases from J, with 11 bases between. Looked up from germline, CDR1 is GTSNPN and CDR2 is SVGIG (reference sequence). The CDR3 consists of 13 residues. CDR3 DNA: TGTGCCTGGAGACAGGGGACTCCCTACGAGCAGTACTTC. Translated: CAWRQGTPYEQYF.

The CDR3 DNA is TGTGCCAGCTCACCCTCCCGGGCGGGGAGGGATGAAAAACTGTTTTTT. This translates into CASSPSRAGRDEKLFF. V is TRBV18 and J is TRBJ1-4; no clear D. CDR1 and CDR2 from the germline V gene are KGHSH and LQKENI. The V end lost 3 bases, the J end lost 6 bases, and 17 bases lay between the germline ends. The CDR3 loop spans 16 amino acids.

The chain combines TRBV15 with TRBJ1-1; no reliable D call. V was shortened by 0 bases and J by 2 bases, with 7 bases between the two germline ends. Germline CDR1 is LNHNV and CDR2 is YYDKDF (reference sequence). The CDR3 length is 14 residues. The CDR3 region is CATSRDLRNTEAFF. CDR3 coding DNA: TGTGCCACCAGCAGAGATCTACGAAACACTGAAGCTTTCTTT.

This clone was detected a few times. Possible read error: a much larger clone is one base away. The V and J genes are TRBV27 and TRBJ1-2; 10 nucleotides agree with TRBD1. The germline gives CDR1 MNHEY, CDR2 SMNVEV (reference sequence). The CDR3 length is 13 residues. Losses at the gene ends were 5 bases for V and 5 bases for J; bases not matched to a gene: 2. The CDR3 DNA follows: TGTGCCAGCAGTCGGGACAGGGGATATGGCTACACCTTC. Its protein is CASSRDRGYGYTF.

V usage is TRBV6-1 and J usage is TRBJ2-7, with TRBD2 identical over 9 bases. CDR1 and CDR2 (germline): MNHNS, SASEGT. J gave up 2 bases and V 1 base, and 3 bases lay outside the gene matches. The CDR3 totals 15 residues. DNA for the CDR3: TGTGCCAGCAGTGAAGGACTAGCGGATACCTACGAGCAGTACTTC. Its protein is CASSEGLADTYEQYF.